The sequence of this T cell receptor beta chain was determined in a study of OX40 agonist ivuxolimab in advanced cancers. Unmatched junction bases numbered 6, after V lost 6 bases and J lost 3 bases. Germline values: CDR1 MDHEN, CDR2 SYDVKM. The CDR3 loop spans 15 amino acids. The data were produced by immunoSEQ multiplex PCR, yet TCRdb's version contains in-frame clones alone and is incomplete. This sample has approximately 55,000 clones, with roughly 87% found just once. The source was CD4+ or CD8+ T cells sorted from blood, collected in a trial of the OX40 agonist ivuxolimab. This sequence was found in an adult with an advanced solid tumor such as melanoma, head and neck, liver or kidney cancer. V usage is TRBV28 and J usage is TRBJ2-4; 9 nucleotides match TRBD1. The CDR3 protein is CASRQTGGYKNIQYF. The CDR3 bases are TGTGCCAGCAGGCAGACAGGGGGTTACAAAAACATTCAGTACTTC.